The rows below give T cell receptor beta chains drawn from one sample of a study of control samples from healthy donors and cancer patients. Sequenced by immunoSEQ multiplex PCR; TCRdb stores in-frame clones only, minus some. The table records about 60,000 clones, over 75% of them present only once. Sequencing was performed on blood. The receptors originated from a man aged 50-59 years in good health. CDR3s include the opening cysteine and the closing phenylalanine or tryptophan. The order of the fields is J gene, V gene, clone size, CDR3 length, D gene, CDR3 DNA, CDR3 protein. The D gene is left open where the match is weak. Some rows have no size entry. The others give once, few or many, or a class for an expanded clone.

>TRBJ1-5|TRBV24-1|.|15|TRBD1
TGTGCCACCAGTGACGGGACAGGTTACAATCAGCCCCAGCATTTT
CATSDGTGYNQPQHF
>TRBJ2-7|TRBV10-3|.|14|TRBD2
TGTGCCATTGGCCGGGGGGGGAGCGGCGGCGAGCAGTACTTC
CAIGRGGSGGEQYF
>TRBJ1-4|TRBV6-5|.|13|.
TGTGCCAGCAGATACGACACCAATGAAAAACTGTTTTTT
CASRYDTNEKLFF
>TRBJ1-6|TRBV7-2|.|14|TRBD1
TGTGCCAGCAGATTTCGGACAGGCCCTGTTCCCCTCCACTTT
CASRFRTGPVPLHF
>TRBJ2-2|TRBV5-1|few|13|.
TGCGCCAGCAGCTTGGACCCCGCCGGGGAGCTGTTTTTT
CASSLDPAGELFF
>TRBJ2-1|TRBV10-3|.|13|TRBD2
TGTGCCACCCTTCGGGGAGCGGGAGGTGAGCAGTTCTTC
CATLRGAGGEQFF
>TRBJ2-1|TRBV7-6|few|17|TRBD2
TGTGCCAGCAGCTCCTTTGGGACTAGCGGAGCTAGCGGTGAGCAGTTCTTC
CASSSFGTSGASGEQFF
>TRBJ1-2|TRBV6-1|.|12|.
TGTGCCAGCAGTGAAGGCCTTTATGGCTACACCTTC
CASSEGLYGYTF
>TRBJ2-5|TRBV24-1|.|13|.
TGTGCCACCAGTGATCCAGGGAGGGAGACCCAGTACTTC
CATSDPGRETQYF
>TRBJ2-1|TRBV5-1|.|15|TRBD2
TGCGCCAGCAGCCCAATCGGTAGCGGGAACAATGAGCAGTTCTTC
CASSPIGSGNNEQFF
>TRBJ1-6|TRBV6-5|.|15|TRBD1
TGTGCCAGCAGTATACAGGGGGCGCAAAATTCACCCCTCCACTTT
CASSIQGAQNSPLHF
>TRBJ1-1|TRBV28|few|16|.
TGTGCCAGCAGACCGAATCCCGGGACAAAGAACACTGAAGCTTTCTTT
CASRPNPGTKNTEAFF
>TRBJ1-2|TRBV28|.|17|.
TGTGCCAGCAGTTTATTCGGCGGGTTACAAACCGGGGATGGCTACACCTTC
CASSLFGGLQTGDGYTF
>TRBJ2-1|TRBV6-1|.|14|.
TGTGCCAGCAGTGAACGGAAGGGGACCCCGTGGCAGTTCTTC
CASSERKGTPWQFF
>TRBJ2-3|TRBV9|.|14|TRBD1
TGTGCCAGCAGAGGACAGGGGGCGACAGATACGCAGTATTTT
CASRGQGATDTQYF
>TRBJ2-2|TRBV29-1|.|12|.
TGCAGCGCGTATCAATACACCGGGGAGCTGTTTTTT
CSAYQYTGELFF
>TRBJ2-1|TRBV5-1|.|14|TRBD2
TGCGCCAGCAGCCCGGCGGGGGGGTACAATGAGCAGTTCTTC
CASSPAGGYNEQFF
>TRBJ2-1|TRBV7-3|.|13|TRBD2
TGTGCCAGCAGCAAGGGACTAGACAATGAGCAGTTCTTC
CASSKGLDNEQFF
>TRBJ1-2|TRBV4-3|once|14|TRBD1
TGCGCCAGCAGCCAAGAAGACAGGGGAGGAGGCTACACCTTC
CASSQEDRGGGYTF
>TRBJ2-2|TRBV25-1|once|15|TRBD1
TGTGCCAGCAGCCCCTTTAAGGGGGCCACCGGGGAGCTGTTTTTT
CASSPFKGATGELFF
>TRBJ1-5|TRBV11-1|.|13|.
TGTGCCAGCAGCTTTGCGGGGGATCAGCCCCAGCATTTT
CASSFAGDQPQHF
>TRBJ2-7|TRBV27|.|13|.
TGTGCCAGCAGTTTAGGAGGGATCTACGAGCAGTACTTC
CASSLGGIYEQYF
>TRBJ2-4|TRBV24-1|.|19|TRBD1
TGTGCCACAAAAGGAGTCAGGGGGTTGGTTACTTCGGCCAAAAACATTCAGTACTTC
CATKGVRGLVTSAKNIQYF
>TRBJ1-2|TRBV28|.|14|TRBD1
TGTGCCAGCAGCAGGGCGGACAGGAGGGAAGGCTACACCTTC
CASSRADRREGYTF
>TRBJ2-1|TRBV19|.|16|TRBD2
TGTGCCAGTAGTATAGGGCGCGGGAGGGCCGGAAATGAGCAGTTCTTC
CASSIGRGRAGNEQFF
>TRBJ2-3|TRBV28|.|15|TRBD2
TGTGCCAGCAGTGTAACGGGAGGGAACACAGATACGCAGTATTTT
CASSVTGGNTDTQYF
>TRBJ2-2|TRBV4-3|.|16|.
TGCGCCAGCAGCCCCTCCCTCGCGCGGGTTTACGGGGAGCTGTTTTTT
CASSPSLARVYGELFF
>TRBJ2-3|TRBV14|.|16|.
TGTGCCAGCAGCCAAGATCTGTGGACTAGCACAGATACGCAGTATTTT
CASSQDLWTSTDTQYF
>TRBJ2-1|TRBV6-6|few|16|TRBD2
TGTGCCAGCAGTTACCCCGGGACTAGCTGGGAAAATGAGCAGTTCTTC
CASSYPGTSWENEQFF
>TRBJ2-7|TRBV5-1|.|11|.
TGCGCCAGCAGCTCGGCCTACGAGCAGTACTTC
CASSSAYEQYF
>TRBJ2-2|TRBV28|.|16|.
TGTGCCAGCAGTTCTATCGGGACACAAAACACCGGGGAGCTGTTTTTT
CASSSIGTQNTGELFF
>TRBJ2-3|TRBV4-1|.|15|.
TGCGCCAGCAGCCAAGATTGGGCCAGCACAGATACGCAGTATTTT
CASSQDWASTDTQYF
>TRBJ1-1|TRBV18|.|15|.
TGTGCCAGCTCACCACCTGGCCGGATGAACACTGAAGCTTTCTTT
CASSPPGRMNTEAFF
>TRBJ1-4|TRBV18|.|15|.
TGTGCCAGCTCACCGCAGGCGGCCACTAATGAAAAACTGTTTTTT
CASSPQAATNEKLFF
>TRBJ2-4|TRBV10-3|.|15|TRBD1
TGTGCCATCAGTGAGTCGGGATACCAGGGGGACATTCAGTACTTC
CAISESGYQGDIQYF
>TRBJ2-1|TRBV6-1|.|15|.
TGTGCCAGCAGTGAACCTAGCGCCTCCTACAATGAGCAGTTCTTC
CASSEPSASYNEQFF
>TRBJ1-6|TRBV28|.|14|.
TGTGCCAGCAGTTTGTCACAGGGTGCTTCACCCCTCCACTTT
CASSLSQGASPLHF
>TRBJ2-7|TRBV28|.|16|TRBD2
TGTGCCAGCAGTTCCCGGACTAGCGGCAGCTCCTACGAGCAGTACTTC
CASSSRTSGSSYEQYF
>TRBJ1-5|TRBV10-3|.|15|.
TGTGCCATCAGTGAGGGGACGCTATTTGGGCAGCCCCAGCATTTT
CAISEGTLFGQPQHF
>TRBJ2-7|TRBV10-3|.|13|.
TGTGCCATCAGTGTAGTGAAGCGGGACGAGCAGTACTTC
CAISVVKRDEQYF
>TRBJ2-4|TRBV28|.|16|TRBD1
TGTGCCAGCAGTCATCGGCCGGACAGGGGTACGCACATTCAGTACTTC
CASSHRPDRGTHIQYF